This entry describes one T cell receptor (beta chain). The sample originates from a study of blood T cell repertoires in COVID-19. Across the study: Acute-phase and convalescent COVID-19 samples originated in the United States, Italy and Spain.

Germline V gene data show CDR1 as SGHVS and CDR2 as FQNEAQ. The V gene lost 3 bases and the J gene lost 6 bases, with 9 bases spanning the gap. The CDR3 sequence is 14 residues long. Methods used by the authors: Using reference gene primer amplification, nucleated cell counts were estimated. Here immunoSEQ multiplex PCR was the method, and the copy in TCRdb shows in-frame clones only, minus some. V, J and clone size derive from that table, while D and trimming were established from the DNA sequence. Here the sample spans 150,000 or so clones, roughly 84% being singletons. The sequence came from a woman aged 50 to 60 who had been exposed to COVID-19. The sequenced sample was PBMCs or T cells enriched from blood (not recorded which). V usage is TRBV7-8 and J usage is TRBJ1-6; D not resolved. The CDR3 sequence is CASSLRGGNSPLHF. The CDR3 DNA sequence: TGTGCCAGCAGCTTGCGCGGCGGTAATTCACCCCTCCACTTT.